The 20 T cell receptor beta chains reported below all come from one sample, sequenced in a study of control samples from healthy donors and cancer patients. Profiled with immunoSEQ multiplex PCR; TCRdb holds only in-frame clones, not every one. The sample has 130,000 to 150,000 clones, 91% seen once. The sequenced sample consisted of blood. These receptors were taken from a man aged 25 to 40 in good health.

The chain's CDR3 is CASSPNGDYGYTF. CDR3 in DNA: TGTGCCAGCAGCCCCAATGGTGACTATGGCTACACCTTC. This chain connects TRBV11-2 to TRBJ1-2; D remains unclear. CDR1 SGHAT and CDR2 FQNNGV come from the germline V gene. Between the trimmed V and J ends, which lost 5 bases and 3 bases, there was a span of 10 bases. CDR3 length: 13 amino acids.

The V gene is TRBV5-1, the J gene TRBJ2-3, with D perhaps matching TRBD2 (6 bases). The V gene's germline CDR1 is SGHRS and CDR2 YFSETQ. With 4 bases removed from V and 12 bases from J, the gap between germline ends came to 21 bases. The CDR3 extends over 14 amino acids. CDR3 loop: CASSERTTGSLQYF. In nucleotides, the CDR3 is TGCGCCAGCAGCGAAAGGACTACCGGGTCTCTACAGTATTTT.

This clone was found once. J is TRBJ1-4 and V is TRBV6-5; TRBD1 aligns across 7 bases. The CDR3 length is 14 residues. Germline trimming cut 8 bases from V and 4 bases from J; bases unmatched to any gene: 7. Per germline, CDR1 MNHEY and CDR2 SVGAGI. For the CDR3, the DNA is TGTGCCAGCGTGACAGGGCCCCTTAATGAAAAACTGTTTTTT. It yields the protein CASVTGPLNEKLFF.

The rearrangement joins TRBV19 to TRBJ1-1; 7 bases line up with TRBD1. This CDR3 comprises 13 residues. Germline lookup yields CDR1 LNHDA and CDR2 SQIVND (reference sequence). V was pared by 7 bases and J by 3 bases, with 5 bases of the junction left unmatched. The CDR3 DNA follows: TGTGCCAGTAAGGGACAGTGGGACACTGAAGCTTTCTTT. This translates into CASKGQWDTEAFF.

The chain joins TRBV2 to TRBJ2-4, with 10 bases that match TRBD1. CDR1 and CDR2 from the germline V gene are SNHLY and FYNNEI. The CDR3 loop spans 15 amino acids. V lost 6 bases, J lost 4 bases, and 6 bases stayed unmatched. CDR3 region: CASRLTGGIKNIQYF. CDR3 DNA: TGTGCCAGCAGGCTGACAGGGGGCATAAAAAACATTCAGTACTTC. The full variable domain, in which reference TRBV2 and TRBJ2-4 provide the parts outside the CDR3, is EPEVTQTPSHQVTQMGQEVILRCVPISNHLYFYWYRQILGQKVEFLVSFYNNEISEKSEIFDDQFSVERPDGSNFTLKIRSTKLEDSAMYFCASRLTGGIKNIQYFGAGTRLSVL.

The chain couples TRBV7-3 to TRBJ2-2; D gene unclear. Trimming stripped 2 bases from V and 10 bases from J, with 14 bases between. The CDR3 totals 14 residues. Germline V lookup: CDR1 SGHTA, CDR2 FQGTGA. CDR3 sequence (DNA): TGTGCCAGCAGCTTACTGGTTGCTGGGGAGGAGCTGTTTTTT. Its protein is CASSLLVAGEELFF.

This chain links TRBV25-1 with TRBJ1-1, with 8 bases fitting TRBD1. The germline V gene encodes CDR1 MGHDK and CDR2 SYGVNS. V lost 2 bases to trimming and J lost 1 base; unmatched junction nucleotides: 3. This CDR3 spans 15 amino acids. CDR3 bases: TGTGCCAGCAGTGAACACGGGACAGGGAACACTGAAGCTTTCTTT. As protein: CASSEHGTGNTEAFF.

The chain recombines TRBV24-1 with TRBJ2-7; 8 bases fit TRBD1. This CDR3 has 13 amino acids. The V gene's germline CDR1 is KGHDR and CDR2 SFDVKD. With 9 bases clipped from V and 2 bases from J, the junction kept 5 bases outside the gene matches. The CDR3 region is CATGGTGPYEQYF. CDR3 DNA: TGTGCCACCGGGGGGACAGGACCCTACGAGCAGTACTTC.

This clone was recorded only once. In DNA, the CDR3 is TGTGCCAGCAGTTCTCCGGGTCAATCCTACGAGCAGTACTTC. This gives the protein CASSSPGQSYEQYF. This chain links TRBV27 with TRBJ2-7; D is undetermined. CDR3 length equals 14 residues. Trimming pared 4 bases from V and 1 base from J, leaving 11 bases between. Germline CDR1 MNHEY, CDR2 SMNVEV (reference sequence).

This chain joins TRBV10-3 and TRBJ1-5; D unclear. The CDR3 spans 13 residues. V lost 4 bases to trimming and J lost 3 bases, with 7 bases between them. Germline V gene sequence: CDR1 ENHRY, CDR2 SYGVKD. CDR3 nucleotide sequence: TGTGCCATCAGTGGCCCCTCCAATCAGCCCCAGCATTTT. Encoded protein: CAISGPSNQPQHF.

This chain uses TRBV27 with TRBJ2-7, with D perhaps TRBD1 (6 bases). CDR1 and CDR2 from the germline V gene are MNHEY and SMNVEV (reference sequence). V lost 4 bases to trimming and J lost 4 bases, with 14 bases between them. The CDR3 contains 14 residues. The CDR3 protein is CASSWGQAGYEQYF. CDR3 nucleotides: TGTGCCAGCAGTTGGGGGCAGGCCGGTTACGAGCAGTACTTC.

The chain uses TRBV5-6 and TRBJ2-3, with D perhaps TRBD1 (5 bases). Germline-derived CDR1 and CDR2 are SGHDT and YYEEEE. The length of the CDR3 is 16 residues. The V end was cut by 1 base, the J end by 1 base, with 13 bases between. The CDR3 region is CASSLLGRGGTDTQYF. The CDR3 coding sequence is TGTGCCAGCAGCTTGCTGGGTAGGGGCGGCACAGATACGCAGTATTTT.

This clone is categorized as medium-sized (0.01 to 0.1%). The chain couples TRBV7-9 to TRBJ1-1; D may be TRBD1 (5 bases). The length of the CDR3 is 17 residues. V was trimmed by 4 bases and J by 0 bases, leaving 18 bases between them. Looked up from germline, CDR1 is SEHNR and CDR2 is FQNEAQ (reference sequence). DNA of the CDR3: TGTGCCAGCAGCTCAGGGTATGGCCGGGATGTGAACACTGAAGCTTTCTTT. Amino acid sequence: CASSSGYGRDVNTEAFF.

The chain recombines TRBV6-5 with TRBJ2-3; 10 bases line up with TRBD1. The CDR3 loop spans 14 amino acids. Germline-derived CDR1 and CDR2 are MNHEY and SVGAGI. V trimming: 6 bases; J trimming: 6 bases; junction bases outside the gene matches: 6. This CDR3 reads CASRETGGRDTQYF. The CDR3 DNA reads as TGTGCCAGCAGGGAGACAGGGGGCAGGGATACGCAGTATTTT.

The chain couples TRBV25-1 to TRBJ1-1; D possibly corresponds to TRBD1 (6 bases). Trimming removed 4 bases from V and 1 base from J, with 10 bases in between. The germline gives CDR1 MGHDK, CDR2 SYGVNS. CDR3 length equals 14 residues. The CDR3 sequence: CASSAPRGNTEAFF. DNA of the CDR3: TGTGCCAGCAGTGCCCCCAGGGGGAACACTGAAGCTTTCTTT.

In its sample, this clone was seen once. The chain uses TRBV27 and TRBJ1-2; weak D call: TRBD1 (5 bases). CDR3 length: 14 residues. The germline V gene has CDR1 MNHEY and CDR2 SMNVEV (reference sequence). Trimming removed 4 bases from V and 4 bases from J, with 13 bases in between. CDR3 in amino acids: CASSYARAGYGYTF. CDR3 nucleotides: TGTGCCAGCAGTTATGCCAGGGCCGGCTATGGCTACACCTTC.

The V gene is TRBV20-1, the J gene TRBJ1-3; D perhaps matches TRBD1 (6 bases). Germline V gene sequence: CDR1 DFQATT, CDR2 SNEGSKA (reference sequence). With 3 bases removed from V and 1 base from J, the gap between germline ends came to 16 bases. The CDR3 sequence is 16 residues long. The CDR3, as DNA: TGCAGTGCTAGTTTCGCTTTGGGGGCGTCTGGAAACACCATATATTTT. Translating it yields CSASFALGASGNTIYF.

In DNA form, the CDR3 reads TGCGCCAGCAGCTTTCGACAGGGGGCGGGCACCGGGGAGCTGTTTTTT. Its translation: CASSFRQGAGTGELFF. This sequence joins TRBV5-1 and TRBJ2-2, with 10 bases that match TRBD1. Germline CDR1 SGHRS, CDR2 YFSETQ. The CDR3 contains 16 residues. J gave up 4 bases and V 2 bases, and 5 bases lay outside the gene matches.

The chain carries TRBV29-1 and TRBJ1-3, with D unclear. The V gene lost 0 bases and the J gene lost 0 bases, with 3 bases spanning the gap. Germline V gene data show CDR1 as SQVTM and CDR2 as ANQGSEA. The CDR3 totals 13 residues. This CDR3 reads CSVEEDSGNTIYF. The CDR3 region has the DNA TGCAGCGTTGAAGAAGACTCTGGAAACACCATATATTTT. The complete variable domain, with remaining parts taken from reference TRBV29-1 and TRBJ1-3, reads SAVISQKPSRDICQRGTSLTIQCQVDSQVTMMFWYRQQPGQSLTLIATANQGSEATYESGFVIDKFPISRPNLTFSTLTVSNMSPEDSSIYLCSVEEDSGNTIYFGEGSWLTVV.

The genes are TRBV10-2 and TRBJ1-1; TRBD1 agrees at 7 bases. Per germline, CDR1 WSHSY and CDR2 SAAADI. The V and J ends lost 6 bases and 3 bases, in that order; junction bases with no gene match: 4. The CDR3 length is 13 residues. The CDR3 DNA follows: TGCGCCAGCAGCCCCGGGACAGACACTGAAGCTTTCTTT. This encodes CASSPGTDTEAFF.